The 5 T cell receptor beta chains listed next were all sequenced from one sample in a study of neurological immune-mediated disorders. One entry per CDR3 protein, called by TCRdb with MiXCR from the 5' RACE reads. Of some 60,000 distinct CDR3 sequences in the sample, about 11% were seen once. Time point of the sample: longitudinal time-point 1 (baseline). The sequenced material came from PBMCs. The receptors stem from a male donor with HTLV-1-associated myelopathy (HAM/TSP).

At least ten counts were recorded for this clonotype. The chain employs TRBV7-2 and TRBJ1-4; D perhaps matches TRBD1 (6 bases). The CDR3 length is 16 residues. Trimming removed 0 bases at V and 11 bases at J, with 19 bases between. Per germline, CDR1 SGHTA and CDR2 FQGNSA. In nucleotides, the CDR3 is TGTGCCAGCAGCTTAGCGGGGGCCCTGAAGGGGGAGAAACTGTTTTTT. Amino acid sequence: CASSLAGALKGEKLFF.

This clonotype was seen many times. This chain uses TRBV5-1 with TRBJ2-3, with D perhaps matching TRBD2 (5 bases). Trimming took 4 bases from V and 5 from J, leaving 14 bases between them. The germline V gene has CDR1 SGHRS and CDR2 YFSETQ. CDR3 length: 14 amino acids. As DNA, the CDR3 is TGCGCCAGCAGCCAGCCTACGGAGGAAGATACGCAGTATTTT. Translated: CASSQPTEEDTQYF.

This clonotype was seen at least ten times. This chain uses TRBV4-3 with TRBJ1-4, with 8 bases identical to TRBD1. This CDR3 comprises 14 residues. The J segment lost 7 bases and the V segment lost 0 bases, leaving 1 base of the junction unmatched. The germline V gene has CDR1 LGHNA and CDR2 YSLEER. CDR3 nucleotide sequence: TGCGCCAGCAGCCAAGACAGGGGGCGTGAAAAACTGTTTTTT. Its protein product is CASSQDRGREKLFF.

In its sample, this clonotype was seen many times. CDR3 amino acids: CASSTSGGVRNEQFF. DNA of the CDR3: TGTGCCAGTAGTACTAGCGGGGGGGTTAGAAATGAGCAGTTCTTC. This chain joins TRBV19 and TRBJ2-1; 12 bases match TRBD2. There are 15 residues in the CDR3. J gave up 7 bases and V 4 bases, and 5 bases lay outside the gene matches. Looked up from germline, CDR1 is LNHDA and CDR2 is SQIVND (reference sequence).

This clonotype has at least ten counts. The gene calls are TRBV20-1 and TRBJ1-6; D is ambiguous. In germline, CDR1 is DFQATT, CDR2 SNEGSKA (reference sequence). The germline V and J ends were trimmed by 6 bases and 3 bases, with 15 bases remaining between them. The length of the CDR3 is 15 residues. The CDR3 here is CSAGTSMVYNSPLHF. The CDR3 DNA reads as TGCAGTGCCGGCACCTCCATGGTCTATAATTCACCCCTCCACTTT.